This TCR beta chain was profiled in a study of blood T cells in healthy people across ages. The second PCR ran about 6 to 12 cycles with a sample-barcoded 5' primer and J-beta primers. TCRdb reprocessed the 5' RACE reads with MiXCR, giving one entry per CDR3 protein. In the table there are 380,000 or so distinct CDR3 sequences, roughly half of which are singletons. The CDR3 consists of 15 residues. The V gene's germline CDR1 is MDHEN and CDR2 SYDVKM. The J segment lost 4 bases and the V segment lost 5 bases, leaving 10 bases of the junction unmatched. The source is a man aged 60 to 69 in good health. Source material: blood. The chain has TRBV28 and TRBJ1-2, with 7 bases that match TRBD1. In nucleotides, the CDR3 is TGTGCCAGCAGTGAAGGGACAGTTGGTGCCTATGGCTACACCTTC. It translates to CASSEGTVGAYGYTF.